This is a list of T cell receptor beta chains from one sample in a study of PD-1 blockade in classical Hodgkin lymphoma. Sequencing was performed with immunoSEQ multiplex PCR; in TCRdb, only in-frame clones are kept and a portion is missing. This table has approximately 70,000 clones, over 90% appearing once. The sequencing input was peripheral blood mononuclear cells (PBMCs). Receptors originate from a human donor with classical Hodgkin lymphoma. Both conserved end residues are part of each CDR3. A D gene is named only where the DNA matches it firmly. For some rows the clone size is stated as once, few or many, or as a class when expanded; others skip it.

V	size	J	D	CDR3	DNA
TRBV6-5	-	TRBJ2-7	TRBD1	CASRPGQGNYEQYF	TGTGCCAGCAGACCGGGACAGGGGAACTACGAGCAGTACTTC
TRBV15	-	TRBJ2-7	-	CATSRDGRYEQYF	TGTGCCACCAGCAGGGATGGACGCTACGAGCAGTACTTC
TRBV15	few	TRBJ1-5	-	CATSRDKGSNQPQHF	TGTGCCACCAGCAGAGATAAAGGTAGCAATCAGCCCCAGCATTTT
TRBV6-5	-	TRBJ2-2	TRBD2	CASRPPGLAEGELFF	TGTGCCAGCAGACCTCCCGGACTAGCGGAGGGGGAGCTGTTTTTT
TRBV11-2	-	TRBJ2-5	-	CASSPPSRTQYF	TGTGCCAGCAGCCCCCCCTCTCGGACCCAGTACTTC
TRBV9	-	TRBJ2-3	-	CASSAGQFGTDTQYF	TGTGCCAGCAGCGCCGGACAGTTTGGCACAGATACGCAGTATTTT
TRBV30	-	TRBJ2-5	-	CAWSVPREQETQYF	TGTGCCTGGAGTGTACCACGGGAGCAAGAGACCCAGTACTTC
TRBV16	once	TRBJ1-2	TRBD1	CASSTRAQGADGYTF	TGTGCCAGCAGCACGAGGGCGCAGGGGGCAGATGGCTACACCTTC
TRBV27	-	TRBJ2-2	-	CASSLSDPETGELFF	TGTGCCAGCAGTCTCTCGGATCCTGAAACCGGGGAGCTGTTTTTT
TRBV19	-	TRBJ1-6	TRBD1	CASSIYLLQGGSYNSPLHF	TGTGCCAGTAGTATATACCTCTTACAGGGGGGCTCCTATAATTCACCCCTCCACTTT
TRBV7-3	-	TRBJ1-2	TRBD1	CASSTTTGGGYTF	TGTGCCAGCAGCACGACGACAGGGGGCGGCTACACCTTC
TRBV5-6	-	TRBJ1-5	-	CASSQRAPPYQPQHF	TGTGCCAGCAGCCAAAGGGCACCGCCCTATCAGCCCCAGCATTTT
TRBV28	-	TRBJ1-2	TRBD1	CASSRTGPYYGYTF	TGTGCCAGCAGCCGGACAGGGCCTTACTATGGCTACACCTTC
TRBV5-6	-	TRBJ2-7	TRBD2	CASSAGLAGIYEQYF	TGTGCCAGCAGCGCGGGACTAGCGGGGATTTACGAGCAGTACTTC
TRBV7-9	-	TRBJ2-3	-	CASSSGGGTDTQYF	TGTGCCAGCAGCTCAGGCGGGGGCACAGATACGCAGTATTTT
TRBV10-1	-	TRBJ2-2	-	CASSEEVANTGELFF	TGCGCCAGCAGTGAGGAGGTCGCGAACACCGGGGAGCTGTTTTTT
TRBV30	-	TRBJ1-3	-	CAWNTGTSGNTIYF	TGTGCCTGGAACACAGGAACCTCTGGAAACACCATATATTTT
TRBV2	-	TRBJ2-3	TRBD2	CASGSSSGGRGTDTQYF	TGTGCCAGCGGATCCTCTAGCGGGGGGCGTGGCACAGATACGCAGTATTTT
TRBV19	-	TRBJ1-5	-	CASRVLGEVQPQHF	TGTGCCAGTAGAGTACTTGGAGAGGTTCAGCCCCAGCATTTT
TRBV28	-	TRBJ1-2	-	CATSQGYGYTF	TGTGCCACCTCCCAGGGCTATGGCTACACCTTC
TRBV11-2	-	TRBJ2-3	-	CASSLVGGIPTDTQYF	TGTGCCAGCAGCTTAGTGGGTGGTATACCCACAGATACGCAGTATTTT
TRBV7-2	-	TRBJ2-7	TRBD1	CASSLDWGQSTYEQYF	TGTGCCAGCAGCTTAGACTGGGGACAGAGCACCTACGAGCAGTACTTC
TRBV6-1	-	TRBJ1-1	-	CASSGIYQNTEAFF	TGTGCCAGCAGTGGAATCTACCAGAACACTGAAGCTTTCTTT
TRBV20-1	-	TRBJ2-1	-	CSAQDNEQFF	TGCAGTGCCCAAGACAATGAGCAGTTCTTC
TRBV5-6	-	TRBJ1-2	-	CASATDSNYGYTF	TGTGCCAGCGCCACAGACTCTAACTATGGCTACACCTTC
TRBV15	-	TRBJ1-5	-	CATSRDPGINQPQHF	TGTGCCACCAGCAGAGACCCAGGGATCAATCAGCCCCAGCATTTT
TRBV14	-	TRBJ2-1	TRBD1	CASSQDPVGTGWGEQFF	TGTGCCAGCAGCCAAGATCCTGTTGGGACAGGGTGGGGTGAGCAGTTCTTC
TRBV2	-	TRBJ1-5	-	CASSEALSLDQPQHF	TGTGCCAGCAGTGAAGCATTGTCCCTAGATCAGCCCCAGCATTTT
TRBV28	-	TRBJ2-7	-	CASSLRQYEQYF	TGTGCCAGCAGTTTACGACAGTACGAGCAGTACTTC
TRBV25-1	-	TRBJ1-4	-	CASSDPGSFEKLFF	TGTGCCAGCAGTGATCCAGGGTCATTTGAAAAACTGTTTTTT
TRBV7-9	-	TRBJ2-7	TRBD2	CASRERESSYEQYF	TGTGCCAGCAGAGAGCGGGAGAGCTCCTACGAGCAGTACTTC
TRBV5-1	-	TRBJ1-2	-	CASSREPGQLNYGYTF	TGCGCCAGCAGCCGCGAACCCGGACAGTTAAACTATGGCTACACCTTC
TRBV5-4	-	TRBJ2-3	-	CASSVPFRLTDTQYF	TGTGCCAGCAGCGTGCCTTTTCGGCTCACAGATACGCAGTATTTT
TRBV27	once	TRBJ1-1	TRBD1	CASSPFPPRTGDTEAFF	TGTGCCAGCAGTCCATTCCCCCCCAGGACAGGGGACACTGAAGCTTTCTTT
TRBV7-9	-	TRBJ2-2	-	CASSLGPAGELFF	TGTGCCAGCAGCTTAGGACCGGCCGGGGAGCTGTTTTTT